This TCR beta chain appears in the sequencing data of a study of T cells in pancreatic ductal adenocarcinoma. The repertoire was sequenced with immunoSEQ multiplex PCR; TCRdb's copy has only in-frame clones and lacks some. This table has 100,000 or so clones, 90% to 95% appearing once. Selected pancreatic ductal adenocarcinoma patients had undergone surgery without neoadjuvant therapy. This CDR3 comprises 13 residues. Germline assignment: CDR1 WSHSY and CDR2 SAAADI. After removal of 6 bases from V and 9 bases from J, the junction contained 11 bases not matched to a gene. The V gene is TRBV10-2, the J gene TRBJ2-7; TRBD1 aligns across 7 bases. The material sequenced was PBMCs. This clonotype was obtained from a human donor with pancreatic ductal adenocarcinoma. The CDR3 DNA follows: TGCGCCAGCAGAGAACAGGGGCCCGCGGGGCAGTACTTC. Translation: CASREQGPAGQYF.